Shown below are 11 T cell receptor beta chains from a single sample sequenced in a study of PD-L1 blockade in urothelial cancer. Repertoires were generated with immunoSEQ multiplex PCR, while TCRdb's copy carries only in-frame clones and drops some. The sample consists of roughly 62,000 clones, roughly 87% of them appearing once. The material sequenced was PBMCs, taken around atezolizumab (anti-PD-L1) treatment. Source of these receptors: a man between 65 and 79 years old with urothelial cancer.

The chain couples TRBV15 to TRBJ2-1; D ambiguous. Trimming shortened V by 2 bases and J by 6 bases, and 5 bases separated the two germline ends. The CDR3 runs to 12 residues. The germline CDR1 and CDR2 sequences are LNHNV and YYDKDF (reference sequence). CDR3 nucleotides: TGTGCCACCAGCAGATTTCGCAATGAGCAGTTCTTC. Residues: CATSRFRNEQFF.

V gene TRBV7-8 combines with J gene TRBJ2-7; 10 nucleotides agree with TRBD2. This CDR3 contains 16 residues. Germline CDR1 reads SGHVS; CDR2 reads FQNEAQ. V dropped 1 base and J dropped 4; count of bases not matched to a gene: 7. DNA of the CDR3: TGTGCCAGCAGCTTAGTTGCCGCTAGCGGGAGTTACGAGCAGTACTTC. Its translation is CASSLVAASGSYEQYF.

V usage is TRBV10-2 and J usage is TRBJ2-3; 9 bases are a match to TRBD2. Germline V gene data show CDR1 as WSHSY and CDR2 as SAAADI. The CDR3 is 17 amino acids. V lost 3 bases, J lost 6 bases, and 13 bases stayed unmatched. Here the CDR3 DNA reads TGCGCCAGCAGTGATAGCGGGAGTACATCCCGCCCGGATACGCAGTATTTT. Translating gives CASSDSGSTSRPDTQYF.

The chain combines TRBV19 with TRBJ1-1; TRBD1 aligns across 7 bases. The CDR3 has 14 residues. Germline V gene lookup returns CDR1 LNHDA and CDR2 SQIVND (reference sequence). V gave up 9 bases and J gave up 0 bases; unmatched junction bases: 7. CDR3 DNA: TGTGCCAGAAAGGGGGACAGAATGAACACTGAAGCTTTCTTT. Protein product: CARKGDRMNTEAFF.

This clone was seen once. The chain joins TRBV15 to TRBJ1-1, with D uncertain. The ends were cut back, 0 bases at V and 5 bases at J, with 10 bases in the middle. The CDR3 consists of 14 residues. The V gene's germline CDR1 is LNHNV and CDR2 YYDKDF (reference sequence). The CDR3 sequence: CATSRDRRMTEAFF. The CDR3 nucleotides read TGTGCCACCAGCAGAGATCGGCGGATGACTGAAGCTTTCTTT.

The chain couples TRBV4-1 to TRBJ2-3; D call uncertain. Germline loops: CDR1 MGHRA, CDR2 YSYEKL. The CDR3 has 17 amino acids. V was cut by 0 bases and J by 0 bases, with 13 bases left in between. The CDR3 nucleotides read TGCGCCAGCAGCCAAGACCCCCCTGGCTCTAGCACAGATACGCAGTATTTT. Its translation is CASSQDPPGSSTDTQYF.

The chain employs TRBV7-2 and TRBJ2-7; perhaps TRBD1 as D (5 bases). Trimming stripped 1 base from V and 6 bases from J, with 13 bases between. This CDR3 is 14 amino acids long. CDR1 is SGHTA, CDR2 FQGNSA, per germline. CDR3 in DNA: TGTGCCAGCAGCTTAGTGACAGTTAGCTTCGAGCAGTACTTC. Translation: CASSLVTVSFEQYF.

The chain has TRBV5-6 and TRBJ2-2, with D tentatively TRBD1 (6 bases). Germline V CDR1 and CDR2: SGHDT, YYEEEE. V dropped 2 bases and J dropped 7 bases, with 15 bases sitting between them. The CDR3 contains 15 residues. The CDR3 loop is CASSLGDIRGGELFF. The CDR3, as DNA: TGTGCCAGCAGCTTAGGGGACATCAGAGGCGGGGAGCTGTTTTTT.

The V and J genes are TRBV2 and TRBJ2-1, with TRBD2 matching 7 bases. Germline-derived CDR1 and CDR2 are SNHLY and FYNNEI. This CDR3 spans 15 amino acids. Germline trimming cut 7 bases from V and 0 bases from J; bases unmatched to any gene: 6. The CDR3 DNA reads as TGTGCCAGCAAACCGCGGGGGTTCTCCTACAATGAGCAGTTCTTC. Amino acid sequence: CASKPRGFSYNEQFF.

This clone was detected once. The CDR3 region is CASSYTRSGVLYGYTF. CDR3 sequence (DNA): TGTGCCAGCAGTTACACTCGGTCAGGGGTGCTCTATGGCTACACCTTC. V is TRBV6-5 and J is TRBJ1-2; D might be TRBD1 (6 bases). The germline V gene encodes CDR1 MNHEY and CDR2 SVGAGI. Trimming took off 2 bases at V and 4 bases at J, with 17 bases between the two ends. The CDR3 is 16 amino acids.

This chain connects TRBV5-6 to TRBJ1-2; TRBD1 aligns across 10 bases. CDR3 length: 14 residues. Trimming cost V 4 bases and J 7 bases; bases outside gene matches: 7. Germline CDR1 and CDR2: SGHDT and YYEEEE. The CDR3 protein is CASSGGQGSGGYTF. In DNA form, the CDR3 reads TGTGCCAGCAGCGGGGGACAGGGGTCGGGTGGCTACACCTTC.